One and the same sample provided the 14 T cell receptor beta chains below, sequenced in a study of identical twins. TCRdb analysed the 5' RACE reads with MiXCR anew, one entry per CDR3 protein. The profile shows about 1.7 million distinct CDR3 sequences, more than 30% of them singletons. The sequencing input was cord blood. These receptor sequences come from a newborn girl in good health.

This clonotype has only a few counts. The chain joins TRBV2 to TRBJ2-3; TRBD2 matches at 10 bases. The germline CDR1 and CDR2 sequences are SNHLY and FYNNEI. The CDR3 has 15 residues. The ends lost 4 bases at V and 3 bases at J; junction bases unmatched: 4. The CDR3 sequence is CASSGGLAVTDTQYF. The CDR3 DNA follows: TGTGCCAGCAGTGGAGGACTAGCGGTAACAGATACGCAGTATTTT.

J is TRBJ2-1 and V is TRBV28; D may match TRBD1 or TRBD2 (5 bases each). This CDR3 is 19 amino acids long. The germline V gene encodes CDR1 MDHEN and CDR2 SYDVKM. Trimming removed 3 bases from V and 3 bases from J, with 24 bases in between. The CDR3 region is CASSFGLPWGPSNYNEQFF. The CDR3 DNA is TGTGCCAGCAGTTTTGGTCTGCCATGGGGACCTTCGAACTACAATGAGCAGTTCTTC.

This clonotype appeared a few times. CDR3 residues: CASTQQGGRAYEQYF. The CDR3 nucleotides are TGTGCCAGCACCCAACAGGGCGGGAGGGCCTACGAGCAGTACTTC. The V call is TRBV6-6, the J call TRBJ2-7; TRBD2 agrees at 9 bases. The CDR3 totals 15 residues. V shed 7 bases, J shed 2 bases, and the junction held 9 bases outside the gene matches. The V gene's germline CDR1 is MNHNY and CDR2 SVGAGI (reference sequence).

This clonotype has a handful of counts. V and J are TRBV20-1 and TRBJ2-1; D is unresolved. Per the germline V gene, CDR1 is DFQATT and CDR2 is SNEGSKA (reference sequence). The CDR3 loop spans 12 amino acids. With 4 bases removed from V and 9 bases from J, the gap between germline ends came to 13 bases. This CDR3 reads CSAIAELGEQFF. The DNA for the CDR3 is TGCAGTGCTATAGCTGAACTGGGTGAGCAGTTCTTC.

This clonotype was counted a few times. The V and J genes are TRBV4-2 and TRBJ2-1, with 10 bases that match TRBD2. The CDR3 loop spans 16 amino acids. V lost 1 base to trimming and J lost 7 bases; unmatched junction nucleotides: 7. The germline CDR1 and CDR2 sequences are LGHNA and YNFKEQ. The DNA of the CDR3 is TGTGCCAGCAGCCAAGTGCTAGCGGGAGTAGGAAATGAGCAGTTCTTC. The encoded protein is CASSQVLAGVGNEQFF.

CDR3 sequence: CAWSWTGYSYEQYF. In nucleotides, the CDR3 is TGTGCCTGGAGTTGGACAGGGTACTCCTACGAGCAGTACTTC. The chain carries TRBV30 and TRBJ2-7; TRBD1 matches 8 bases. Losses at the gene ends were 2 bases for V and 0 bases for J; bases not matched to a gene: 3. Germline V CDR1 and CDR2: GTSNPN, SVGIG (reference sequence). The CDR3 is 14 residues long. The whole variable domain, remainder taken from reference TRBV30 and TRBJ2-7, is SQTIHQWPATLVQPVGSPLSLECTVEGTSNPNLYWYRQAAGRGLQLLFYSVGIGQISSEVPQNLSASRPQDRQFILSSKKLLLSDSGFYLCAWSWTGYSYEQYFGPGTRLTVT.

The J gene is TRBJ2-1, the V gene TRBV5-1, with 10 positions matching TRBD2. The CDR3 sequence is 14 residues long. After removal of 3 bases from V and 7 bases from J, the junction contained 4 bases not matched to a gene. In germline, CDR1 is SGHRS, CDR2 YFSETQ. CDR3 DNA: TGCGCCAGCAGCTCGACTAGCGGGCAGAATGAGCAGTTCTTC. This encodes CASSSTSGQNEQFF.

The CDR3 spells CAWTDRIGQYF. The CDR3 nucleotides read TGTGCCTGGACAGACAGGATTGGGCAGTATTTT. The chain links TRBV30 to TRBJ2-3; the D gene is possibly TRBD1 (6 bases). The CDR3 has 11 residues. CDR1 is GTSNPN and CDR2 is SVGIG in the germline V gene (reference sequence). V shed 4 bases and J shed 11 bases, with 13 bases lying between them.

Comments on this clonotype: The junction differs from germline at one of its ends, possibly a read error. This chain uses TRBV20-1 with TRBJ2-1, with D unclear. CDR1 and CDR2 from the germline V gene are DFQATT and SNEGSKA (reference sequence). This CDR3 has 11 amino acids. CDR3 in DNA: TGCAGTGCCAGAGAAGCCCATGAGCAGTTCTTC. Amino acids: CSAREAHEQFF.

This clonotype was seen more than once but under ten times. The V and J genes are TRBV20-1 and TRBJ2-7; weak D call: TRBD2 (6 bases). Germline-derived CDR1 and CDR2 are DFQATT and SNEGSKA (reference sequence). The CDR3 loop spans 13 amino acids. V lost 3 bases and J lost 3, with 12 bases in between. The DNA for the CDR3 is TGCAGTGCTAGGCGCTTGGGGGGCTACGAGCAGTACTTC. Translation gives CSARRLGGYEQYF.

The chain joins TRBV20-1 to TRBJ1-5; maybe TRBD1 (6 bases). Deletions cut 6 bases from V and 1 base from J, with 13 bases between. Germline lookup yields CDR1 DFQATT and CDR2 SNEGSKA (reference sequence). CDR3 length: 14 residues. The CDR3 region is CSAEQGGSNQPQHF. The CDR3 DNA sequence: TGCAGTGCGGAACAGGGAGGCAGCAATCAGCCCCAGCATTTT.

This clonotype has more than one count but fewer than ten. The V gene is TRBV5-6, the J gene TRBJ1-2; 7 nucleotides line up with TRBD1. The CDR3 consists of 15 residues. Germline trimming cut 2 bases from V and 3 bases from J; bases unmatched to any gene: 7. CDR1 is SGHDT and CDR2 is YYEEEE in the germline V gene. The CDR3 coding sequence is TGTGCCAGCAGCTTACCGGACAGGACCTACTATGGCTACACCTTC. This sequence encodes CASSLPDRTYYGYTF.

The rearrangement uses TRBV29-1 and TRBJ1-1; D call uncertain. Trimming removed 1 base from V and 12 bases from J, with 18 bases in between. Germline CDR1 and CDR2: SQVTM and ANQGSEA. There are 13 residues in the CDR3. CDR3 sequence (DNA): TGCAGCGTTGAAGGACGGCCGAACACTGAGTCTTTCTTT. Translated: CSVEGRPNTESFF.

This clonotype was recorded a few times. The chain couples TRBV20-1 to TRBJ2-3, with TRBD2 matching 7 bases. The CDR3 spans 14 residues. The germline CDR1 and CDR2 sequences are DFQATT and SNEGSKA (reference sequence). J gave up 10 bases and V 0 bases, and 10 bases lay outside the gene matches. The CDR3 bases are TGCAGTGCTAGAGATCTCAGGACTAGGCCCCCGCAGTATTTT. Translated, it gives CSARDLRTRPPQYF.